A single TCR beta chain is shown here with its context. As yet, its antigen is unknown. The data originate from a study of vaccination effects on CD4 cells after COVID-19. The data were produced by immunoSEQ multiplex PCR, yet TCRdb's version contains in-frame clones alone and is incomplete. The sample contains about 41,000 clones, about two thirds of which appear only once. V trimming: 0 bases; J trimming: 3 bases; junction bases outside the gene matches: 5. Germline V gene lookup returns CDR1 KGHSH and CDR2 LQKENI. The CDR3 contains 16 residues. Under the ViraFEST assay, PBMC were stimulated with viral peptide pools so that antigen-specific CD4+ T cells expanded. Sequencing was performed afterwards. CD4+ T cells were isolated after around 9 days of culture. Absence of prior SARS-CoV-2 infection characterized the vaccine recipients, who showed negative nucleocapsid antibodies.

The specimen comprised CD4+ T cells from PBMCs cultured with HCoV-OC43 spike peptides, sampled before COVID-19 vaccination. Subset meaning: HCoV-OC43 spike overlapping peptide pool stimulation. The TCR comes from a human donor who received a COVID-19 vaccine. The chain couples TRBV18 to TRBJ2-7; TRBD1 aligns across 10 bases. This CDR3 reads CASSPPRGQGNYEQYF. CDR3 coding DNA: TGTGCCAGCTCACCACCTCGGGGACAGGGGAACTACGAGCAGTACTTC.